This TCR beta chain emerged from a study of shared T cell receptors in the human thymus. V was clipped by 6 bases and J by 0 bases, with 14 bases between them. The CDR3 is 16 residues long. Germline loops: CDR1 ENHRY, CDR2 SYGVKD. Libraries were prepared by immunoSEQ multiplex PCR; TCRdb keeps only in-frame clonotypes and omits some of them. This table holds some 760,000 clones, 80% to 90% found once. These same records also appear under a second study, on human thymus T cells. In that study: Having surgery to correct congenital heart defects, healthy Finnish infants acted as the donors. The study used thymus tissue resected during corrective heart surgery. The authors found apparently biased V and J gene usage in thymic and blood repertoires. Related research found strongly overlapping thymic repertoires in unrelated individuals.

The chain links TRBV10-3 to TRBJ1-4; no firm D call. The sequenced sample consisted of thymocytes. This sequence originates from a girl under three years old with a congenital heart defect. The CDR3 DNA follows: TGTGCCATCAGCGCCGCGACCCTAGCAACTAATGAAAAACTGTTTTTT. Its protein product is CAISAATLATNEKLFF.